This TCR beta chain stems from a study of blood T cell repertoires in COVID-19. Study in general: The United States, Italy and Spain provided the acute and convalescent COVID-19 samples. The analysed material was cDNA or gDNA that came from T cells, B-cell-depleted T cells, or PBMCs.

This clone occurred many times. The CDR3 loop spans 13 amino acids. Germline lookup yields CDR1 WSHSY and CDR2 SAAADI. With 7 bases clipped from V and 1 base from J, the junction kept 3 bases outside the gene matches. Authors' methods: Using reference gene primer amplification, nucleated cell counts were estimated. Produced via immunoSEQ multiplex PCR; TCRdb's table is partial and in-frame only. The D gene and trimming were derived from the DNA, and the V and J assignments and clone size from that table. The table lists 400,000 to 500,000 clones, 86% of them singletons. The clonotype comes from a woman aged 25 to 39 with active or convalescent COVID-19. The material sequenced was peripheral blood. This chain uses TRBV10-2 with TRBJ1-1; TRBD1 matches at 7 bases. CDR3 nucleotide sequence: TGCGCCAGCATGGACAGGACGAACACTGAAGCTTTCTTT. It codes for CASMDRTNTEAFF.